This T cell receptor beta chain was documented in a study of shared clonotypes between healthy human individuals (dated by TCRdb to the early 2020s). Background on the whole study: The cohort included three men and a couple of women between 18 and 49 years of age. To estimate repertoire size and how much clonotype sharing occurs between individuals, the study deeply sequenced the blood TCR repertoires of 5 or 6 healthy adults. For each donor, three plates each were used for CD4 naive and CD4 memory, two plates were used for CD8 naive, and one plate was used for CD8 memory. Leukapheresis yielded between about 0.85 and 10 billion PBMCs per donor. Different laboratories and diverse techniques were used to prepare libraries and sequence TCR repertoires, to increase sequencing depth and limit assay-specific biases. Paper-wide results and their limitations: Across a few donors, approximately 4.9% of naive CD4, over 3% of naive CD8, around 2.5% of memory CD4, and under 0.45% of memory CD8 clonotypes were shared. The genetic and exposure-history diversity represented was limited by the small number of donors. Naive subsets generally had larger estimated clonotype richness than memory subsets did. Rarefaction of sorted-subset datasets indicated incomplete sequencing despite the large sequencing depth. Sampling was limited to blood, and TCR repertoires in tissue likely differ from TCR repertoires in blood. Compared with non-shared clonotypes, clonotypes shared by all four sorted-subset donors had higher generation probabilities. Pairwise subsampling indicated that sequencing depth was expected to affect the degree of clonotype sharing among donors.

Comments on this clone: Its antigen has not been determined. One base away there is no much larger clone; base qualities are not given.

Cut back by 0 bases and 5 bases, the V and J ends lie 12 bases apart. Looking up the germline V gene yields CDR1 SGHRS and CDR2 YFSETQ. The CDR3 spans 14 residues, from the cysteine through the phenylalanine. This entry keeps only the CDR3 DNA: 42 bases, framed from base 1. TCR CDR3 regions were amplified from genomic DNA by multiplex PCR using the deep immunoSEQ assay. Extracted genomic DNA from each cell subset was spread evenly across all wells of several immunoSEQ 96-well plates, with each plate serving as a replicate. For sorted subsets, roughly 0.2 ug genomic DNA, equal to 25,000 to 35,000 T cell genomes, was loaded into each replicate PCR. The purified libraries were quantified using a Qubit 3.0 fluorometer, sized with a Bioanalyzer 2100, and then quantified again using the KAPA Library Quantification kit. Every immunoSEQ 96-well plate was sequenced on a dedicated single-read 150-cycle Illumina NextSeq 550 flow cell. As for the original processing: Because the immunoSEQ output included only junctional sequences and no quality scores, the filtering could not be the same as the filtering used for full-length reads. Sequences were annotated with PyIR, a Python wrapper for IgBLAST v1.9, and V/J genes and CDR3 were assigned using IMGT germline references. Reads were filtered out if the reads had weak V/J assignments (E-value above 1e-6), no CDR3, stop codons, out-of-frame junctions, or ambiguous translated residues. A V3J clonotype was defined by an identical inferred V gene, J gene, and CDR3 amino acid sequence. Percentage overlap between repertoires was computed as shared unique clonotypes divided by the size of the smaller repertoire. Repertoire richness was assessed with RTK rarefaction, the Chao1 estimator, and Recon v2.1 estimates of unobserved clonotypes. Generation probabilities were computed with OLGA for all TCRbeta clonotypes obtained by the gDNA method from several donors. TCRdb took over this immuneACCESS table, retaining in-frame rearrangements with V and J assigned. Such tables are incomplete; in checked studies, under half of the missing clones stem from an unresolved V gene, and the remainder is unexplained. V and J calls and clone size are given by that table; D and trimming were obtained from the DNA. For this sample there are over a million clones; around 97% appear just once. Jointly, the top ten make up roughly 1.1% of the sample.

Donors were healthy HIV-negative adults with no recently reported acute infections or vaccinations. All donors were Caucasian adults living in Nashville, Tennessee, USA. CD4+ T cells were enriched through magnetic negative selection, after which naive cells were positively selected on CD45RA and the remaining negative fraction served as the memory subset. After blood collection by leukapheresis, PBMCs were isolated using Ficoll-Histopaque density gradient centrifugation and then cryopreserved in the vapor phase of liquid nitrogen. Purity and quantity of every magnetically sorted T cell population were checked by analytical flow cytometry. Genomic DNA was isolated from every sorted fraction and measured by UV absorbance on a Nanodrop 2000c.

The sequence came from a man aged 25 to 40 in good health. The rearranged chain carries TRBV5-1 and TRBJ2-7; the D gene is unclear. Material: naive CD4+ T cells sorted from blood. In the paper's terms, the cell subset or site label means: CD45RA+ positively selected. The DNA sequence follows: TGCGCCAGCAGCTTGGTCGGGTCTGGAAACGAGCAGTACTTC. Translated, this is CASSLVGSGNEQYF.